The clone carrying this T cell receptor (beta chain) has ten or more counts. The record originates from a study of T cells in Graves' hyperthyroidism and ophthalmopathy. Germline CDR1 and CDR2: SGHRS and YFSETQ. The CDR3 spans 14 residues. V was shortened by 3 bases and J by 7 bases, with 11 bases between the two germline ends. It was RNA transcripts that yielded the amplified TCR beta CDR3 regions. HTBI primers were the set used in a first-round RT-PCR of the TCR CDR3. TCRdb ran MiXCR on the multiplex PCR reads and lists one entry per CDR3 protein. The sample lists a few hundred thousand distinct CDR3 sequences; 40% to 50% were seen once.

This clonotype originated in an adult woman with Graves' disease, either hyperthyroidism or ophthalmopathy (not recorded which). Material: peripheral blood or thyroid tissue (not recorded which). The chain carries TRBV5-1 and TRBJ1-6, with D tentatively TRBD1 (5 bases). The CDR3 nucleotides read TGCGCCAGCAGCTCCCGGGACCAAAATTCACCCCTCCACTTT. This codes for CASSSRDQNSPLHF.